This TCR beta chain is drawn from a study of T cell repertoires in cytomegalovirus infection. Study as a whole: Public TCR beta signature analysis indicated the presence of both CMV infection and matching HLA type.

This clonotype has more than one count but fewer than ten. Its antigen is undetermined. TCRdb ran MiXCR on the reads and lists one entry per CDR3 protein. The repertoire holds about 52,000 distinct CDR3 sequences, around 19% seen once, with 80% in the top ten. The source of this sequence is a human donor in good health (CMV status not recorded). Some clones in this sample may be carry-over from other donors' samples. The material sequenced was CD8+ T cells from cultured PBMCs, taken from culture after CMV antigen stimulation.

The CDR3: CASSPGTGTRGYTF. CDR3 nucleotides: TGTGCCAGCAGTCCCGGGACAGGCACTAGGGGCTACACCTTC. This chain connects TRBV6-5 to TRBJ1-2, with 8 bases aligning to TRBD1. This CDR3 region has 14 residues. Trimming took 5 bases from V and 8 from J; bases not matched to a gene: 10. Germline-derived CDR1 and CDR2 are MNHEY and SVGAGI.